Detailed here is one T cell receptor beta chain. The entry originates in a study of blood T cell repertoires in COVID-19. Study in general: There were acute and convalescent COVID-19 samples, and they came from the United States, Italy and Spain. Sources were T cells, B-cell-depleted T cells, or PBMCs; the material itself was cDNA or gDNA.

Under the authors' procedure: Amplified reference gene primers provided the basis for estimating nucleated cell counts. Assay: immunoSEQ multiplex PCR; the TCRdb copy retains only in-frame clones and omits some. V and J calls plus clone size are reproduced from that table; the DNA served to infer D and trimming. This table holds roughly 290,000 clones, roughly 89% found once. Germline V lookup: CDR1 SGHTA, CDR2 FQGTGA. The CDR3 has 15 amino acids. Trimming cost V 4 bases and J 7 bases; bases outside gene matches: 2. Participants' own reports of clinical history determined their cohort assignment. Sequencing was done on a sample of PBMCs or T cells enriched from blood (not recorded which). This sequence joins TRBV7-3 and TRBJ2-1; 15 nucleotides line up with TRBD2. The TCR comes from a woman between 40 and 50 years old who had recovered from COVID-19. The CDR3: CASSSGTSGGNEQFF. CDR3 bases: TGTGCCAGCAGCTCGGGGACTAGCGGGGGGAATGAGCAGTTCTTC.